These T cell receptor beta chains were read from a single sample in a study of blood T cell repertoires in COVID-19. Data came from immunoSEQ multiplex PCR; TCRdb stores just in-frame clones and leaves some out. The sample yields 150,000 to 200,000 clones, nearly 80% seen once. Sequencing was carried out using PBMCs or T cells enriched from blood (not recorded which). The receptors come from a man aged 55 to 69 who had been exposed to COVID-19. CDR3s include the opening cysteine and the closing phenylalanine or tryptophan. The D gene is left open where the match is weak. Size values are once, few and many counts, or a class for expanded clones, and some rows have none.

J gene | V gene | D gene | clone size | CDR3 protein | CDR3 DNA
TRBJ2-7 | TRBV19 | TRBD2 | - | CASSMLGGGSPLEQYF | TGTGCCAGTAGTATGTTAGGCGGGGGGTCCCCCCTCGAGCAGTACTTC
TRBJ1-1 | TRBV24-1 | TRBD1 | - | CATRQGAGTEAFF | TGTGCCACAAGACAGGGGGCGGGAACTGAAGCTTTCTTT
TRBJ2-7 | TRBV12-5 | - | - | CASGPTQVEQYF | TGTGCTAGTGGCCCTACACAGGTGGAGCAGTACTTC
TRBJ2-7 | TRBV4-1 | - | - | CASSQGLAARTYEQYF | TGCGCCAGCAGCCAAGGATTGGCAGCGAGAACCTACGAGCAGTACTTC
TRBJ1-5 | TRBV19 | - | - | CASSTLRGSQPQHF | TGTGCCAGTAGTACTCTTCGGGGTTCCCAGCCCCAGCATTTT
TRBJ2-7 | TRBV7-9 | TRBD2 | - | CASSSWTSGAYEQYF | TGTGCCAGCAGCTCGTGGACTAGCGGTGCCTACGAGCAGTACTTC
TRBJ2-7 | TRBV9 | TRBD2 | - | CASSVEPSGSSVYEQYF | TGTGCCAGCAGCGTAGAGCCTAGCGGGAGTAGCGTCTACGAGCAGTACTTC
TRBJ2-3 | TRBV28 | TRBD2 | - | CASSSNWGGSTDTQYF | TGTGCCAGCAGTTCAAATTGGGGCGGGAGTACAGATACGCAGTATTTT
TRBJ2-2 | TRBV5-4 | - | - | CASSSRETANTGELFF | TGTGCCAGCAGCTCTAGGGAGACGGCGAACACCGGGGAGCTGTTTTTT
TRBJ2-1 | TRBV5-5 | - | medium-sized | CASSRTQNRGNEQFF | TGTGCCAGCAGCCGGACACAGAATAGGGGGAATGAGCAGTTCTTC
TRBJ2-7 | TRBV30 | TRBD1 | - | CAWKQGTYEQYF | TGTGCCTGGAAACAGGGGACCTACGAGCAGTACTTC
TRBJ2-5 | TRBV9 | TRBD2 | - | CASSALTSGQETQYF | TGTGCCAGCAGCGCTTTGACTAGCGGCCAAGAGACCCAGTACTTC